This T cell receptor beta chain derives from a study of CD8 T cells in ankylosing spondylitis. Libraries for TCR beta were made by quantitative 5'-RACE with molecular barcodes. TCRdb re-derived calls from the 5' RACE reads in MiXCR, one entry per CDR3 protein. The sample contains about 200,000 distinct CDR3 sequences, 7% to 8% of which appear only once. This clonotype was observed a few times. What it binds is not known. Overall study findings and caveats: In peripheral blood, disease-linked CD8+ clones occurred at relatively low frequencies. It was reported that disease-linked clones were significantly enriched in matched ankylosing spondylitis synovial fluid. Ankylosing spondylitis blood seemed to carry a telltale TCR beta motif made of roughly eight highly homologous variants.

The length of the CDR3 is 18 residues. J gave up 9 bases and V 3 bases, and 14 bases lay outside the gene matches. CDR1 and CDR2 (germline): DFQATT, SNEGSKA (reference sequence). What was sequenced was blood, either unsorted or a sorted T cell fraction (not recorded which). The sequence came from a male donor with ankylosing spondylitis. This chain links TRBV20-1 with TRBJ2-1, with TRBD2 matching over 16 bases. CDR3 sequence reads: CSARTGTSGGAVIGEQFF. CDR3 sequence (DNA): TGCAGTGCTAGGACCGGGACTAGCGGGGGGGCCGTGATAGGTGAGCAGTTCTTC.